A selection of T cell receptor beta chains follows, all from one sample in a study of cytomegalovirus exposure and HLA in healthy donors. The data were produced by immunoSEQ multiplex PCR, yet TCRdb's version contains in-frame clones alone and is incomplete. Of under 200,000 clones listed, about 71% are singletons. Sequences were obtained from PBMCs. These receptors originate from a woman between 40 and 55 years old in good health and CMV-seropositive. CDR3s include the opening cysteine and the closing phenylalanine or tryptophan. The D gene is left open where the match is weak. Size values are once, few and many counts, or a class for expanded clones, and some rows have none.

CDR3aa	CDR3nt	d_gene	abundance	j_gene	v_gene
CASSIRDNGAEAFF	TGTGCCAGCAGCATCCGGGACAATGGGGCTGAAGCTTTCTTT	-	-	TRBJ1-1	TRBV21-1
CASSLVYGTGSYNEQFF	TGTGCCAGCAGCTTAGTTTATGGGACAGGGTCTTACAATGAGCAGTTCTTC	TRBD1	few	TRBJ2-1	TRBV7-9
CASSQSVGAMGEQYF	TGTGCCAGCAGCCAGTCGGTGGGAGCGATGGGGGAGCAGTACTTC	-	-	TRBJ2-7	TRBV9
CASSLYTGSNQPQHF	TGTGCCAGCAGCCTTTACACAGGGAGCAATCAGCCCCAGCATTTT	-	-	TRBJ1-5	TRBV6-5
CASSYGAGGTDTQYF	TGTGCCAGCAGTTACGGGGCGGGGGGGACAGATACGCAGTATTTT	TRBD2	-	TRBJ2-3	TRBV6-5
CASSAGTSGRQETQYF	TGTGCCAGCAGCGCCGGGACTAGCGGGAGGCAAGAGACCCAGTACTTC	TRBD2	-	TRBJ2-5	TRBV9
CASSASQGDETNEKLFF	TGTGCCAGCAGTGCCTCCCAGGGGGACGAAACAAATGAAAAACTGTTTTTT	TRBD1	-	TRBJ1-4	TRBV28
CASSPQDRVNTGELFF	TGTGCCAGCAGCCCCCAAGACAGGGTGAACACCGGGGAGCTGTTTTTT	TRBD1	-	TRBJ2-2	TRBV9
CASSVNRGNQPQHF	TGTGCCAGCAGCGTTAACCGGGGCAATCAGCCCCAGCATTTT	-	-	TRBJ1-5	TRBV7-2
CASSSRESQETQYF	TGTGCCAGCAGCTCCCGGGAATCCCAAGAGACCCAGTACTTC	-	-	TRBJ2-5	TRBV7-2
CASSLRQGDGYPF	TGTGCCAGCAGTCTACGACAGGGGGATGGCTACCCCTTC	TRBD1	-	TRBJ1-2	TRBV7-9
CASSSTGWTEAFF	TGTGCCAGCAGCTCGACAGGGTGGACTGAAGCTTTCTTT	TRBD1	-	TRBJ1-1	TRBV7-3
CASSNPTGAPGANVLTF	TGTGCCAGTAGTAATCCGACAGGAGCCCCTGGGGCCAACGTCCTGACTTTC	-	once	TRBJ2-6	TRBV19
CAISGTGGEAFF	TGTGCCATCAGCGGGACAGGGGGCGAAGCTTTCTTT	TRBD1	-	TRBJ1-1	TRBV10-3
CASSPSRTSGGETQYF	TGTGCCAGCAGCCCTTCCCGGACTAGCGGGGGGGAGACCCAGTACTTC	TRBD2	-	TRBJ2-5	TRBV7-9
CASSQDGGKQGVAFF	TGTGCCAGCAGCCAAGATGGCGGGAAACAGGGGGTAGCTTTCTTT	TRBD1	-	TRBJ1-1	TRBV4-2
CASSDGTGVGYTF	TGTGCCAGCAGCGACGGGACAGGGGTCGGCTACACCTTC	TRBD1	-	TRBJ1-2	TRBV5-8